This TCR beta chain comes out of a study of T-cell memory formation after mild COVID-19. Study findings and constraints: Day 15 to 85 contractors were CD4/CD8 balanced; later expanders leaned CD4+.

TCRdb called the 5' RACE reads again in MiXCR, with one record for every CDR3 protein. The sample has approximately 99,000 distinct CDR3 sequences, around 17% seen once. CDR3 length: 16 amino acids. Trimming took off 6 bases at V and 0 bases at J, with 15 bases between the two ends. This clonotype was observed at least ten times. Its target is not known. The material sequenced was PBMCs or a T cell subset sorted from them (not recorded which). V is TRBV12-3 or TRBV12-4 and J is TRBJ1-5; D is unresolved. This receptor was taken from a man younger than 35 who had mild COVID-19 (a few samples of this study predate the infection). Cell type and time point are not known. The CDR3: CASRTSTGVSNQPQHF. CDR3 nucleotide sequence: TGTGCCAGCAGAACTTCGACTGGGGTTAGCAATCAGCCCCAGCATTTT.